Included here is one TCR beta chain sequence, with context. Its antigen is undetermined. This specimen comes from a study of T-cell memory formation after mild COVID-19. Study-wide background: Clusters were largely donor specific.

TCRdb ran MiXCR on the 5' RACE reads and lists one entry per CDR3 protein. Of 400,000 or so distinct CDR3 sequences listed, approximately 21% are singletons. V lost 1 base and J lost 0, with 6 bases in between. The length of the CDR3 is 15 residues. CDR1 and CDR2 from the germline V gene are KGHDR and SFDVKD. General study points: Researchers found some responding clones in pre-infection memory, a sign that cross-reactive memory joined.

This chain joins TRBV24-1 and TRBJ2-1, with a possible D match to TRBD1 (5 bases). Sample: PBMCs or a T cell subset sorted from them (not recorded which). The clonotype was recovered from an adult woman who had mild COVID-19 (a few samples of this study predate the infection). Cell type and time point are not known. The CDR3: CATSDFRGSYNEQFF. As DNA, the CDR3 is TGTGCCACCAGTGATTTTAGGGGCTCCTACAATGAGCAGTTCTTC.